The rows below give T cell receptor beta chains drawn from one sample of a study of beta chain features in type 1 diabetes. Data came from immunoSEQ multiplex PCR; TCRdb stores just in-frame clones and leaves some out. The sample gives 200,000 to 300,000 clones, less than 15% of which show up once; around 0.025% is in the top ten. The material sequenced was naive CD4+ T cells from blood. These receptors were collected from a woman in her thirties or forties in good health. Each CDR3 is given with its conserved first and last residue. A D gene is named only where the DNA matches it firmly. Clone size is not always given. Where it is, it says once, few, many or a class for expanded clones.

cdr3_aa: CASSLESPGVTDTQYF
cdr3_nt: TGTGCCAGCAGCTTAGAGTCCCCGGGGGTTACAGATACGCAGTATTTT
d_call: NA
v_call: TRBV7-2
j_call: TRBJ2-3
clone_size: NA

cdr3_aa: CAISEGSGQETQYF
cdr3_nt: TGTGCCATCAGTGAGGGAAGCGGACAAGAGACCCAGTACTTC
d_call: NA
v_call: TRBV10-3
j_call: TRBJ2-5
clone_size: few

cdr3_aa: CASVKTGGTEAFF
cdr3_nt: TGTGCCAGTGTTAAGACCGGAGGCACTGAAGCTTTCTTT
d_call: NA
v_call: TRBV18
j_call: TRBJ1-1
clone_size: few

cdr3_aa: CASSPGTGTDTQYF
cdr3_nt: TGTGCCAGCTCACCAGGGACAGGCACAGATACGCAGTATTTT
d_call: TRBD1
v_call: TRBV18
j_call: TRBJ2-3
clone_size: NA

cdr3_aa: CASSSSGEGIQYF
cdr3_nt: TGCGCCAGCAGCTCTAGCGGGGAGGGCATTCAGTACTTC
d_call: TRBD2
v_call: TRBV5-1
j_call: TRBJ2-4
clone_size: few

cdr3_aa: CASSWKTSGEARNEQFF
cdr3_nt: TGCGCCAGCAGCTGGAAGACTAGCGGGGAGGCTCGCAATGAGCAGTTCTTC
d_call: TRBD2
v_call: TRBV5-1
j_call: TRBJ2-1
clone_size: NA

cdr3_aa: CASSLSAGANVLTF
cdr3_nt: TGCGCCAGCAGCTTGTCAGCTGGGGCCAACGTCCTGACTTTC
d_call: NA
v_call: TRBV5-1
j_call: TRBJ2-6
clone_size: NA

cdr3_aa: CASSLTGTGDNEQFF
cdr3_nt: TGCGCCAGCAGCTTGACCGGGACAGGGGATAATGAGCAGTTCTTC
d_call: TRBD1
v_call: TRBV5-1
j_call: TRBJ2-1
clone_size: few

cdr3_aa: CASSLRSSGGSPREQFF
cdr3_nt: TGCGCCAGCAGCTTAAGGTCTTCGGGAGGTTCCCCGAGGGAGCAGTTCTTC
d_call: TRBD2
v_call: TRBV5-1
j_call: TRBJ2-1
clone_size: few

cdr3_aa: CASSRRETRWQYF
cdr3_nt: TGTGCCAGCTCACGCCGGGAGACCCGTTGGCAGTACTTC
d_call: NA
v_call: TRBV18
j_call: TRBJ2-7
clone_size: few